The sequence of this T cell receptor beta chain was determined in a study of molecular identifiers for immune sequencing clone quantification. General study points: Clones of above 20 RNA copies carried over 98% of effector molecules; in naive cells they carried under 1%. Molecules of identical TCR sharing a barcode could underestimate highly expanded clone sizes.

This clonotype was counted at least ten times. Antigen specificity is unknown. The authors gated naive CD8 T cells as CD8+CD4-CCR7+CD45RA+ for sorting. Germline values: CDR1 SGHNT, CDR2 YYREEE (reference sequence). V was pared by 5 bases and J by 2 bases, with 7 bases of the junction left unmatched. This CDR3 comprises 14 residues. Preparation methods for the bulk TCR libraries were those previously described, with listed TCR primers. TCRdb used MiXCR to reprocess the PCR reads, holding one entry per CDR3 protein. Among 550,000 to 750,000 distinct CDR3 sequences, nearly 20% were seen once, and the ten largest hold roughly 0.83%.

The chain is built from TRBV5-4 and TRBJ2-7; 7 bases are shared with TRBD1. Sample: naive CD8+ T cells from blood, with Jurkat cell RNA spiked in. Subset given: FACS-sorted CD8+CD4-CCR7+CD45RA+ naive T cells. The clonotype originates from a human donor in good health. Some libraries in this study had Jurkat cell RNA spiked in. CDR3 in amino acids: CASRSGQAPYEQYF. In DNA form, the CDR3 reads TGTGCCAGCAGGTCCGGACAGGCCCCCTACGAGCAGTACTTC. Complete variable domain (other parts from reference TRBV5-4 and TRBJ2-7): ETGVTQSPTHLIKTRGQQVTLRCSSQSGHNTVSWYQQALGQGPQFIFQYYREEENGRGNFPPRFSGLQFPNYSSELNVNALELDDSALYLCASRSGQAPYEQYFGPGTRLTVT.